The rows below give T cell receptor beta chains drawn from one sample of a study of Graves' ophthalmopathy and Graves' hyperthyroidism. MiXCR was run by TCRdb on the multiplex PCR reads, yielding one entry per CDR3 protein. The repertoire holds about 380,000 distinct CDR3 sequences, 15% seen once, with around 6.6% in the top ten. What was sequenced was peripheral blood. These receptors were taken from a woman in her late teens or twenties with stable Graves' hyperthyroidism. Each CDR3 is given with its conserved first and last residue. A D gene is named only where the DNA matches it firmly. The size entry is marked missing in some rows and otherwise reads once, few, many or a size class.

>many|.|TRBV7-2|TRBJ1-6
TGTGCCAGCAGCTTCGAGGGGTGGGCAGGGAATTCACCCCTCCACTTT
CASSFEGWAGNSPLHF
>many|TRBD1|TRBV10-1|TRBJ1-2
TGCGCCAGCAGTGAGGGACAGGGACTTGGCTACACCTTC
CASSEGQGLGYTF
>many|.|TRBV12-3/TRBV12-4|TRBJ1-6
TGTGCCAGCAGGGGGGGGACATTAAATTCACCCCTCCACTTT
CASRGGTLNSPLHF
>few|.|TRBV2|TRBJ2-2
TGTGCCAGCAGTGAAGTAGTTCCGAACACCGGGGAGCTGTTTTTT
CASSEVVPNTGELFF
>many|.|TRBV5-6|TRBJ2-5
TGTGCCAGCAGCCCCGTGGGCTGGGTTGGAGAGACCCAGTACTTC
CASSPVGWVGETQYF
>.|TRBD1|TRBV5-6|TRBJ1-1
TGTGCCAGCAGGGGGGACAGCGCAATAGAGAACACTGAAGCTTTCTTT
CASRGDSAIENTEAFF
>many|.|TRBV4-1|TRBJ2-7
TGCGCCAGCAGCCAAGAGCTAGTAGTCTACGAGCAGTACTTC
CASSQELVVYEQYF
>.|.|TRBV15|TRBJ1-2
TGTGCCACCAGCAGAGATATCAGGGGTGATGGCTACACCTTC
CATSRDIRGDGYTF
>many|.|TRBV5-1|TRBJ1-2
TGCGCCAGCAGCTTGGGTTGGACCTATGGCTACACCTTC
CASSLGWTYGYTF
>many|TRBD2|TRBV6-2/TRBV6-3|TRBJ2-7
TGTGCCAGCAGAGAGGGACTAGCGGTTACCTACGAGCAGTACTTC
CASREGLAVTYEQYF
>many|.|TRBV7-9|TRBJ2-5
TGTGCCAGCAGCTTAGCAGGGCAGCAAGAGACCCAGTACTTC
CASSLAGQQETQYF
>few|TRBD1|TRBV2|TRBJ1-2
TGTGCCGAACCGGGACAGGGGAACTATGGCTACACCTTC
CAEPGQGNYGYTF
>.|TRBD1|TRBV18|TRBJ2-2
TGTGCCAGCTCACCACCGGGGACAGGGGCGAACACCGGGGAGCTGTTTTTT
CASSPPGTGANTGELFF
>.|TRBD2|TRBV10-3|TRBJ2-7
TGTGCCATCAGTGGCCAAGCGGGGGGGCGAGCCTACGAGCAGTACTTC
CAISGQAGGRAYEQYF
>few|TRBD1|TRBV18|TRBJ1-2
TGTGCCAGCTCCCCCCCCACGACAGGGGGCGATGGCTACACCTTC
CASSPPTTGGDGYTF
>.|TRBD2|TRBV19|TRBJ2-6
TGTGCCAGTACCTGGGGAGGGTCTGGGGCCAACGTCCTGACTTTC
CASTWGGSGANVLTF
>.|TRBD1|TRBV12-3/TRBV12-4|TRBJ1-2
TGTGCCAGCAGTCTGACACGACAGGGATTTGACTACACCTTC
CASSLTRQGFDYTF
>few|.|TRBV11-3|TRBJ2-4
TGTGCCAGCAGCATAGGGGGGACCAAAAACATTCAGTACTTC
CASSIGGTKNIQYF
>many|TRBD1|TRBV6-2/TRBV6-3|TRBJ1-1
TGTGCCAGCAGTTACTATCGGGACAGAATGAACACTGAAGCTTTCTTT
CASSYYRDRMNTEAFF
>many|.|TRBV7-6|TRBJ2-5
TGTGCCAGCACCCCGGTGGGTGGAGAGACCCAGTACTTC
CASTPVGGETQYF
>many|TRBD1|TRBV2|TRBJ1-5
TGTGCCAGCAGTGATCCGACAGGGATGCATCAGCCCCAGCATTTT
CASSDPTGMHQPQHF
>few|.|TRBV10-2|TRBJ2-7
TGCGCCAGCAGTGAGTCCCCATCAAAGAGCTCCTACGAGCAGTACTTC
CASSESPSKSSYEQYF
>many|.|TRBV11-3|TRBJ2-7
TGTGCCAGCAGCTCCCCCAGGATATACGAGCAGTACTTC
CASSSPRIYEQYF
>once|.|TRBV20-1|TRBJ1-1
TGCAGTGCTAGGGTTATCGGGTACATAAACACTGAAGCTTTCTTT
CSARVIGYINTEAFF
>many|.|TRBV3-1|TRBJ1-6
TGTGCCAGCAGCCAGGGCGGGTCACCCCTCCACTTT
CASSQGGSPLHF
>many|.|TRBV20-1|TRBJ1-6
TGCAGTGCTAGCGCACGCCTTACACGCTCCTATAATTCACCCCTCCACTTT
CSASARLTRSYNSPLHF
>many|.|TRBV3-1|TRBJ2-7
TGTGCCAGCAGCCAAGAGGGCCCCAGTATAGCCGAGCAGTACTTC
CASSQEGPSIAEQYF
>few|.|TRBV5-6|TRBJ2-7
TGTGCCAGCAGCAAAGCAGATGACTGGGCCTCCTACGAGCAGTACTTC
CASSKADDWASYEQYF
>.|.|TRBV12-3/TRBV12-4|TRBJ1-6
TGTGCCAGCAGTCCCGGTCAGGGGAGGCCACCCCTCCACTTT
CASSPGQGRPPLHF
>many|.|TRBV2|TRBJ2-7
TGTGCCAGCAGTTGGGAGGCAGGGGCTTCCTACGAGCAGTACTTC
CASSWEAGASYEQYF
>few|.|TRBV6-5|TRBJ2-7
TGTGCCAGCAGTTCCGCTCAGACTAGCTCCTACGAGCAGTACTTC
CASSSAQTSSYEQYF
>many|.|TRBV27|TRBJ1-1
TGTGCCAGCAGTAATTGGAGAAGCACTGAAGCTTTCTTT
CASSNWRSTEAFF
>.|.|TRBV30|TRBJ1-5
TGTGCCTGGAGTGAGTGGAGCAATCAGCCCCAGCATTTT
CAWSEWSNQPQHF
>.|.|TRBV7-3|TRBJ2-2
TGTGCCAGCAGCCACGGGGGATCAAACACCGGGGAGCTGTTTTTT
CASSHGGSNTGELFF
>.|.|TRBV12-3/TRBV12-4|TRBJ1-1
TGTGCCAGCAGTCCTACCCTCACAGGGATTGGGGCTGAAGCTTTCTTT
CASSPTLTGIGAEAFF
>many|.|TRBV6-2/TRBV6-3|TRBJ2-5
TGTGCCAGCAGCCAACTCAGGACAATCCGGTACTTC
CASSQLRTIRYF
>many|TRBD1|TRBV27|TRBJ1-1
TGTGCCAGCAGTAACCGGGACAGGGGGCACATGAGGAACACTGAAGCTTTCTTT
CASSNRDRGHMRNTEAFF
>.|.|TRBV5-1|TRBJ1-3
TGCGCCAGCAGCTTGGACCCAGGAGGGAGAAACACCATATATTTT
CASSLDPGGRNTIYF
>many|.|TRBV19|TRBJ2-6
TGTGCCAGTAGTCCAAAGGCCTTAAGCGGCTCTGGGGCCAACGTCCTGACTTTC
CASSPKALSGSGANVLTF
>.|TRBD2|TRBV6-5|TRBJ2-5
TGTGCCAGCAGTTCCCGGGGATTCGGGACTACACAAGAGACCCAGTACTTC
CASSSRGFGTTQETQYF
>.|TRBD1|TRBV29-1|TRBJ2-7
TGCAGCGTTCGCCGGGACAGGGGGGCCTACGAGCAGTACTTC
CSVRRDRGAYEQYF
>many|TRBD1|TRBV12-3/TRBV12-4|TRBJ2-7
TGTGCCAGCAGTCCCCTTTACAGGGGGAGCGAGCAGTACTTC
CASSPLYRGSEQYF
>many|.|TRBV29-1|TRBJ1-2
TGCAGCGTTGATATTCGGCAGGGCTATGGCTACACCTTC
CSVDIRQGYGYTF
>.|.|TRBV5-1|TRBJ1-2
TGCGCCAGCAGCTTGGAGGGGGGGACCAACTATGGCTACACCTTC
CASSLEGGTNYGYTF
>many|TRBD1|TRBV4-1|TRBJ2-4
TGCGCCAGCAGCCTACTCTGGACAGGGGTAAACATTCAGTACTTC
CASSLLWTGVNIQYF
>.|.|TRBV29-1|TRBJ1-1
TGCAGCGTTGAGGGGAGGACTGAAGCTTTCTTT
CSVEGRTEAFF
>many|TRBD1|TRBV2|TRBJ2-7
TGTGCCAGCAGTCACCCCCGGGACAGGGACACCTACGAGCAGTACTTC
CASSHPRDRDTYEQYF
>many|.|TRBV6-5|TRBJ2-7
TGTGCCAAAAAATACAGGGACGAGCAGTACTTC
CAKKYRDEQYF
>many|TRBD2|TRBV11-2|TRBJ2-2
TGTGCCAGCAGCCAGGCTAGCGGGGGGTTCACCGGGGAGCTGTTTTTT
CASSQASGGFTGELFF
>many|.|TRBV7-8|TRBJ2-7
TGTGCCAGCAGCCCTCGGCCGGGGAGCCCCTACGAGCAGTACTTC
CASSPRPGSPYEQYF
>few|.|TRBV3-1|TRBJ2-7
TGTGCCAGCAGCCAGACGAGCTCCTACGAGCAGTACTTC
CASSQTSSYEQYF
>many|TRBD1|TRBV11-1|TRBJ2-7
TGTGCCAGCAGCGAGGACAGGGGCGACGAGCAGTACTTC
CASSEDRGDEQYF
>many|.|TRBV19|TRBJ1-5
TGTGCCAGTAGTATAGGTCCCGAGGGGCACGGGGCTCAGCCCCAGCATTTT
CASSIGPEGHGAQPQHF
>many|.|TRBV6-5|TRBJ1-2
TGTGCCAGCACATCCAGGGCCTATGGCTACACCTTC
CASTSRAYGYTF
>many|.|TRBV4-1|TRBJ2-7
TGCGCCAGCAGCCAGAGGGAACCCGAGCAGTACTTC
CASSQREPEQYF
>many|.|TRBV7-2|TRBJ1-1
TGTGCCAGCAGCCCGAAGGGAGGGGCTGAAGCTTTCTTT
CASSPKGGAEAFF
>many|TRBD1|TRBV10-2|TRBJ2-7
TGCGCCAGCAGCGCCGGGACAGGGGGCGAGCAGTACTTC
CASSAGTGGEQYF